This TCR beta chain was observed in a study of blood T cell repertoires in COVID-19. Study information: Collection of acute and convalescent COVID-19 samples took place in the United States, Italy and Spain. Sample material is recorded as cDNA or gDNA derived from T cells, B-cell-depleted T cells, or PBMCs.

This CDR3 contains 14 residues. The ends lost 4 bases at V and 7 bases at J; junction bases unmatched: 6. Germline CDR1 reads SNHLY; CDR2 reads FYNNEI. In the source study's methods: Amplification of reference gene primers was used by the study to estimate nucleated cell counts. Produced via immunoSEQ multiplex PCR; TCRdb's table is partial and in-frame only. V and J calls plus clone size are reproduced from that table; the DNA served to infer D and trimming. The repertoire holds around 100,000 clones, with over 70% as singletons. The specimen was peripheral blood. The chain recombines TRBV2 with TRBJ2-5; 10 bases fit TRBD2. The TCR sequence derives from a man in his fifties or sixties with acute or convalescent COVID-19. The CDR3 DNA sequence: TGTGCCAGCAGTGCTCTAGCGGGAGCGGGGACCCAGTACTTC. Encoded protein: CASSALAGAGTQYF.